The sequence of this T cell receptor (beta chain) was determined in a study of blood T cell repertoires in COVID-19. Study information: Nucleic acid was either cDNA or gDNA, and it came from T cells, B-cell-depleted T cells, or PBMCs.

The protocol was immunoSEQ multiplex PCR, while the TCRdb copy is restricted to in-frame clones and leaves out a portion. The sample gives about 130,000 clones, approximately 80% of which show up once; around 3% is in the top ten. After removal of 1 base from V and 4 bases from J, the junction contained 8 bases not matched to a gene. This CDR3 is 16 amino acids long. From germline, CDR1 is MGHRA and CDR2 YSYEKL. The source material was peripheral blood. The V and J genes are TRBV4-1 and TRBJ1-1; 8 positions match TRBD1. This receptor was taken from a woman of 80 years or more with acute or convalescent COVID-19. The CDR3 nucleotides read TGCGCCAGCAGCCAAGTTGGACAGGGAATGGGCACTGAAGCTTTCTTT. It encodes CASSQVGQGMGTEAFF.